One and the same sample provided the 7 T cell receptor beta chains below, sequenced in a study of cytomegalovirus exposure and HLA in healthy donors. The study ran its PCR with 60 Vbeta and 13 Jbeta primers. Assay used: immunoSEQ multiplex PCR; TCRdb lists only in-frame clones, some missing. The sample comprises around 160,000 clones, 60% to 80% of which are singletons, and 6.7% rests with the top ten. The specimen was PBMCs. The receptor source for this set is a woman between 40 and 55 years old in good health and CMV-seropositive.

The rearrangement links TRBV7-2 to TRBJ2-7; D perhaps matches TRBD2 (5 bases). With 5 bases removed from V and 5 bases from J, the gap between germline ends came to 19 bases. This CDR3 comprises 15 residues. Germline V gives CDR1 SGHTA, CDR2 FQGNSA. CDR3 residues: CASSRADSLVNEQYF. CDR3 bases: TGTGCCAGCAGCCGCGCGGACTCGTTGGTCAACGAGCAGTACTTC.

The V and J genes are TRBV5-1 and TRBJ2-2; D perhaps matches TRBD2 (5 bases). The CDR3 runs to 14 residues. Deletions cut 2 bases from V and 4 bases from J, with 9 bases between. Germline CDR1 and CDR2: SGHRS and YFSETQ. The DNA of the CDR3 is TGCGCCAGCAGCTTTTGGGGAGCCACCGGGGAGCTGTTTTTT. This encodes CASSFWGATGELFF.

The CDR3 nucleotides are TGTGCCAGCAGCGCAGGGGGCGCCGGCTATGGCTACACCTTC. Protein: CASSAGGAGYGYTF. This chain links TRBV9 with TRBJ1-2, with 8 nucleotides matching TRBD1. Trimming removed 3 bases from V and 4 bases from J; junction bases left unmatched: 5. CDR1 and CDR2 from the germline V gene are SGDLS and YYNGEE. This CDR3 region has 14 residues.

This clone was seen a handful of times. The V and J genes are TRBV6-1 and TRBJ2-6, with D maybe TRBD1 (6 bases). The germline gives CDR1 MNHNS, CDR2 SASEGT. Trimming took 8 bases from V and 1 from J, leaving 6 bases between them. This CDR3 spans 13 amino acids. Here the CDR3 DNA reads TGTGCCAGCCAGGGGTCTGGGGCCAACGTCCTGACTTTC. Translating gives CASQGSGANVLTF.

This clone was observed once. The chain combines TRBV9 with TRBJ1-2, with a weak D call TRBD1 (6 bases). V lost 4 bases to trimming and J lost 6 bases, with 10 bases between them. The germline V gene has CDR1 SGDLS and CDR2 YYNGEE. This CDR3 spans 12 amino acids. CDR3 bases: TGTGCCAGCAGCTCAGGGGTAGATGGCTACACCTTC. It is translated as CASSSGVDGYTF. Together with reference TRBV9 and TRBJ1-2, the CDR3 gives the full variable domain: DSGVTQTPKHLITATGQRVTLRCSPRSGDLSVYWYQQSLDQGLQFLIQYYNGEERAKGNILERFSAQQFPDLHSELNLSSLELGDSALYFCASSSGVDGYTFGSGTRLTVV.

The V call is TRBV14, the J call TRBJ2-7; TRBD1 is a possible D gene (6 bases). Trimming took off 1 base at V and 6 bases at J, with 10 bases between the two ends. Germline CDR1 and CDR2: SGHDN and FVKESK. The CDR3 sequence is 13 residues long. CDR3 residues: CASSQAGAGEQYF. The CDR3 nucleotides read TGTGCCAGCAGCCAAGCAGGGGCTGGCGAGCAGTACTTC.

The rearrangement joins TRBV19 to TRBJ1-1; D gene unclear. The V and J ends lost 3 bases and 1 base respectively, with 6 bases between them. CDR3 length: 13 amino acids. Germline values: CDR1 LNHDA, CDR2 SQIVND (reference sequence). The CDR3 sequence is CASSIRENTEAFF. CDR3 nucleotide sequence: TGTGCCAGTAGTATCCGGGAGAACACTGAAGCTTTCTTT.